The 24 T cell receptor beta chains in this list originate from one sample, sequenced in a study of CD8 T cells in Susac syndrome (dated by TCRdb to about 2019). The library relied on the immunoSEQ multiplex PCR assay. RNA was extracted with the RNeasy kit and roughly 0.45 to 1 ug was reverse transcribed using random hexamers. Using fastp trimming at Q25 and MiXCR clonotype assembly, TCRdb reanalyzed the public sequencing data and kept in-frame beta chains. Rows with a matching CDR3 protein are joined into one entry that keeps the most common DNA and genes. For this sample there are around 130,000 distinct CDR3 sequences; 80% appear just once. The ten largest clones add up to 0.45% to 0.6% of the sample. Specimen: CD8+ T cells from PBMCs. The receptors originated from a human donor with multiple sclerosis.

This chain connects TRBV15 to TRBJ2-1; D call uncertain. The V end was cut by 4 bases, the J end by 0 bases, with 19 bases between. Germline V gene data show CDR1 as LNHNV and CDR2 as YYDKDF (reference sequence). This CDR3 has 18 residues. CDR3 sequence: CATSTPIISQSSYNEQFF. CDR3 nucleotides: TGTGCCACCAGCACCCCAATCATTAGCCAGAGCTCCTACAATGAGCAGTTCTTC.

CDR3 in amino acids: CASRGRGNEQFF. The DNA of the CDR3 is TGTGCCAGCAGGGGGAGGGGCAATGAGCAGTTCTTC. This chain joins TRBV9 and TRBJ2-1, with TRBD2 identical over 7 bases. J was trimmed by 6 bases and V by 5 bases; bases with no gene match: 2. CDR1 is SGDLS, CDR2 YYNGEE, per germline. The CDR3 is made up of 12 amino acids.

The rearrangement links TRBV4-1 to TRBJ1-1, with D uncertain. The V gene lost 1 base and the J gene lost 0 bases, with 9 bases spanning the gap. Looked up from germline, CDR1 is MGHRA and CDR2 is YSYEKL. The length of the CDR3 is 15 residues. CDR3: CASSQAITVNTEAFF. CDR3 DNA sequence: TGCGCCAGCAGCCAAGCCATAACGGTGAACACTGAAGCTTTCTTT.

The genes are TRBV28 and TRBJ2-7; 8 bases line up with TRBD1. Germline CDR1 is MDHEN and CDR2 is SYDVKM. J lost 4 bases, V lost 4 bases, and 9 bases had no gene match. The CDR3 is 15 amino acids. CDR3 amino acids: CASSSTDRVVYEQYF. Written as DNA, the CDR3 is TGTGCCAGCAGTTCCACGGACAGGGTAGTGTACGAGCAGTACTTC.

V gene TRBV20-1 combines with J gene TRBJ1-1; a weak D match, TRBD1 (5 bases). The ends were cut back, 4 bases at V and 5 bases at J, with 8 bases in the middle. The CDR3 is 11 amino acids. CDR1 is DFQATT, CDR2 SNEGSKA, per germline (reference sequence). The CDR3, as DNA: TGCAGTGCTATAAGGGGAACTGAAGCTTTCTTT. The encoded protein is CSAIRGTEAFF.

The chain is built from TRBV5-1 and TRBJ1-1; maybe TRBD1 (5 bases). Germline CDR1 reads SGHRS; CDR2 reads YFSETQ. This CDR3 spans 14 amino acids. Trimming cost V 0 bases and J 5 bases, with 11 bases left between them. CDR3 region: CASSLGKGRTEAFF. CDR3 DNA: TGCGCCAGCAGCTTGGGAAAGGGGCGGACTGAAGCTTTCTTT.

The chain uses TRBV7-9 and TRBJ1-1; D gene uncertain. Germline V gives CDR1 SEHNR, CDR2 FQNEAQ (reference sequence). Trimming pared 4 bases from V and 9 bases from J, leaving 3 bases between. The CDR3 has 9 amino acids. The CDR3 here is CASSSQAFF. The CDR3, as DNA: TGTGCCAGCAGCTCCCAAGCTTTCTTT.

The chain links TRBV5-1 to TRBJ2-7; D unclear. Germline V gene sequence: CDR1 SGHRS, CDR2 YFSETQ. The V end lost 2 bases, the J end lost 2 bases, and 11 bases lay between the germline ends. The CDR3 extends over 14 amino acids. The DNA for the CDR3 is TGCGCCAGCAGCTTTAACGGGTTACCCTACGAGCAGTACGTC. Protein: CASSFNGLPYEQYV.

V usage is TRBV12-3 or TRBV12-4 and J usage is TRBJ2-3; D unresolved. The CDR3 sequence is 13 residues long. Trimming shortened V by 6 bases and J by 2 bases, and 9 bases separated the two germline ends. The CDR3, as DNA: TGTGCCAGCAGCCCTTTCTCCACAGATACGCAGTATTTT. Its protein is CASSPFSTDTQYF.

The chain combines TRBV6-1 with TRBJ1-1, with D perhaps TRBD1 (6 bases). The CDR3 contains 15 residues. CDR1 and CDR2 (germline): MNHNS, SASEGT. Trimming stripped 7 bases from V and 6 bases from J, with 21 bases between. CDR3: CASIPSRGASAEAFF. CDR3 nucleotide sequence: TGTGCCAGCATCCCCTCTCGGGGGGCGTCGGCTGAAGCTTTCTTT.

This clonotype has just a few counts. The chain joins TRBV6-2 or TRBV6-3 to TRBJ2-1; 9 positions match TRBD1. The germline V gene encodes CDR1 MNHEY and CDR2 SVGEGT. The CDR3 totals 13 residues. With V trimmed by 7 bases and J by 7 bases, 5 bases remained unmatched. The CDR3 bases are TGTGCCAGCATCGCGACAGGGGGAAATGAGCAGTTCTTC. Encoded protein: CASIATGGNEQFF.

This clonotype was counted a few times. The chain recombines TRBV6-1 with TRBJ2-3, with 14 bases aligning to TRBD2. The CDR3 has 15 residues. The trim removed 6 bases at V and 3 bases at J, leaving 2 bases unmatched. Germline CDR1 is MNHNS and CDR2 is SASEGT. CDR3 in DNA: TGTGCCAGCAGGGGACTAGCGGGAGTGACAGATACGCAGTATTTT. As protein: CASRGLAGVTDTQYF.

The chain recombines TRBV18 with TRBJ2-3, with a possible D match to TRBD1 (5 bases). V lost 4 bases and J 2 bases, leaving 13 bases between the germline ends. The CDR3 contains 15 residues. CDR1 and CDR2 (germline): KGHSH, LQKENI. Here the CDR3 reads CASSLTGQDTDTQYF. In DNA form, the CDR3 reads TGTGCCAGCTCACTTACCGGACAAGACACAGATACGCAGTATTTT.

The chain uses TRBV2 and TRBJ1-1, with D possibly matching TRBD1 (5 bases). The CDR3 sequence is 15 residues long. Trimming took off 3 bases at V and 1 base at J, with 12 bases between the two ends. Germline values: CDR1 SNHLY, CDR2 FYNNEI. CDR3 nucleotide sequence: TGTGCCAGCAGTGAGGAGGGGCTGCGGAACACTGAAGCTTTCTTT. This gives the protein CASSEEGLRNTEAFF.

The chain combines TRBV7-2 with TRBJ2-2, with D possibly matching TRBD2 (5 bases). This CDR3 is built from 15 residues. The V gene's germline CDR1 is SGHTA and CDR2 FQGNSA. V was clipped by 10 bases and J by 1 base, with 16 bases between them. This CDR3 is CAMDPTGMNTGELFF. CDR3 DNA sequence: TGTGCCATGGATCCTACCGGGATGAACACCGGGGAGCTGTTTTTT. The full variable domain, with the rest looked up from reference TRBV7-2 and TRBJ2-2, is GAGVSQSPSNKVTEKGKDVELRCDPISGHTALYWYRQSLGQGLEFLIYFQGNSAPDKSGLPSDRFSAERTGGSVSTLTIQRTQQEDSAVYLCAMDPTGMNTGELFFGEGSRLTVL.

CDR3 amino acids: CASSFPLETQYF. The CDR3 DNA reads as TGTGCCAGCAGTTTCCCCCTCGAGACCCAGTACTTC. The V gene is TRBV28, the J gene TRBJ2-5; D unresolved. There are 12 residues in the CDR3. Germline V gene data show CDR1 as MDHEN and CDR2 as SYDVKM. Trimming removed 3 bases at V and 5 bases at J, with 7 bases between.

The chain is built from TRBV14 and TRBJ1-1; D ambiguous. The V gene's germline CDR1 is SGHDN and CDR2 FVKESK. CDR3 size: 13 residues. Trimming took off 3 bases at V and 8 bases at J, with 13 bases between the two ends. CDR3 nucleotides: TGTGCCAGCAGCCAGGTTTCCTCTCTAGAAGCTTTCTTT. Its protein is CASSQVSSLEAFF. Drawing the rest from reference TRBV14 and TRBJ1-1, the complete variable domain is EAGVTQFPSHSVIEKGQTVTLRCDPISGHDNLYWYRRVMGKEIKFLLHFVKESKQDESGMPNNRFLAERTGGTYSTLKVQPAELEDSGVYFCASSQVSSLEAFFGQGTRLTVV.

This rearrangement joins TRBV20-1 to TRBJ2-4; a possible D gene is TRBD2 (9 bases). Trimming cost V 2 bases and J 7 bases, with 21 bases left between them. Looked up from germline, CDR1 is DFQATT and CDR2 is SNEGSKA (reference sequence). CDR3 length: 16 residues. The CDR3 protein is CSARKVAGDRWNIQYF. DNA for the CDR3: TGCAGTGCTAGAAAGGTAGCGGGGGACAGGTGGAACATTCAGTACTTC.

The chain combines TRBV9 with TRBJ2-1; TRBD2 matches at 7 bases. With V trimmed by 0 bases and J by 3 bases, 9 bases remained unmatched. The length of the CDR3 is 17 residues. CDR1 SGDLS and CDR2 YYNGEE come from the germline V gene. The CDR3 loop is CASSVERIAGVYNEQFF. For the CDR3, the DNA is TGTGCCAGCAGCGTAGAAAGGATTGCGGGAGTCTACAATGAGCAGTTCTTC.

The chain combines TRBV6-1 with TRBJ2-6, with D hard to call. This CDR3 is built from 14 residues. V lost 6 bases to trimming and J lost 2 bases, with 8 bases between them. From germline, CDR1 is MNHNS and CDR2 SASEGT. CDR3 DNA sequence: TGTGCCAGCAGCCCCATCGCTGGGGCCAACGTCCTGACTTTC. Translation gives CASSPIAGANVLTF.

This chain uses TRBV15 with TRBJ2-2; 8 nucleotides agree with TRBD1. The V gene end was trimmed by 6 bases and the J gene end by 6 bases; junction bases not matched to a gene: 6. The CDR3 runs to 14 residues. CDR1 and CDR2 from the germline V gene are LNHNV and YYDKDF (reference sequence). The CDR3 sequence: CATRKTGDPGELFF. The CDR3 DNA is TGTGCCACCAGGAAGACAGGGGATCCCGGGGAGCTGTTTTTT.

The rearrangement joins TRBV19 to TRBJ2-1, with D unclear. The V gene's germline CDR1 is LNHDA and CDR2 SQIVND (reference sequence). With 10 bases removed from V and 0 bases from J, the gap between germline ends came to 13 bases. The CDR3 covers 14 residues. CDR3 amino acids: CATAPLSSYNEQFF. DNA for the CDR3: TGTGCCACCGCCCCACTGAGCTCCTACAATGAGCAGTTCTTC.

In its sample, this clonotype was seen a few times. The genes are TRBV12-3 or TRBV12-4 and TRBJ2-1, with 12 bases identical to TRBD2. The CDR3 consists of 15 residues. V gave up 6 bases and J gave up 3 bases; unmatched junction bases: 3. Here the CDR3 reads CASSSSGRVYNEQFF. Written as DNA, the CDR3 is TGTGCCAGCAGCTCTAGCGGGAGGGTCTACAATGAGCAGTTCTTC.

This chain connects TRBV7-8 to TRBJ1-3; tentative D call: TRBD1 (6 bases). This CDR3 has 15 amino acids. CDR1 is SGHVS, CDR2 FQNEAQ, per germline. Trimming took off 5 bases at V and 0 bases at J, with 11 bases between the two ends. CDR3 amino acids: CASSTGQISGNTIYF. CDR3 nucleotides: TGTGCCAGCAGCACCGGACAGATCTCTGGAAACACCATATATTTT. Filled out from reference TRBV7-8 and TRBJ1-3, the complete variable domain reads GAGVSQSPRYKVAKRGQDVALRCDPISGHVSLFWYQQALGQGPEFLTYFQNEAQLDKSGLPSDRFFAERPEGSVSTLKIQRTQQEDSAVYLCASSTGQISGNTIYFGEGSWLTVV.